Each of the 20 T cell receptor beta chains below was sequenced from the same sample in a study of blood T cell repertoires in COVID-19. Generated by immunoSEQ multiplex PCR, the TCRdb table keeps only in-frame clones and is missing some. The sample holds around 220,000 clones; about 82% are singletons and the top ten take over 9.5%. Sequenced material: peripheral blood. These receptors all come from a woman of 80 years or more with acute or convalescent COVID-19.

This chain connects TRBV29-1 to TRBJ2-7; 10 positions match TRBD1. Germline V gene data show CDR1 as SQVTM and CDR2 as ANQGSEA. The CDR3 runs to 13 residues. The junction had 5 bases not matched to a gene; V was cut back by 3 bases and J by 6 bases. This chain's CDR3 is CSVEGQGSTEQYF. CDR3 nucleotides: TGCAGCGTTGAGGGACAGGGGTCAACCGAGCAGTACTTC.

CDR3 protein: CASSSYYEQYF. Written as DNA, the CDR3 is TGTGCCAGCAGTTCCTACTACGAGCAGTACTTC. This chain connects TRBV27 to TRBJ2-7; D unresolved. CDR3 size: 11 residues. The germline V gene encodes CDR1 MNHEY and CDR2 SMNVEV (reference sequence). Trimming removed 4 bases at V and 3 bases at J, with 4 bases between.

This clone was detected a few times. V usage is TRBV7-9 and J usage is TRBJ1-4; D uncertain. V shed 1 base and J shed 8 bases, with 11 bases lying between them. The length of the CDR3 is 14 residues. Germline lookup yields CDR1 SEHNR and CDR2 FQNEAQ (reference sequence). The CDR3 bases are TGTGCCAGCAGCTTAGTGGAGGATAGGGAAAAACTGTTTTTT. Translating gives CASSLVEDREKLFF.

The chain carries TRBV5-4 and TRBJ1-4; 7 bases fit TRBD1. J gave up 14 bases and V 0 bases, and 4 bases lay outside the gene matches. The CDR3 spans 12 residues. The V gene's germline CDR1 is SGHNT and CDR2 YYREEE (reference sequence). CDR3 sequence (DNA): TGTGCCAGCAGCTTGGAGGGGGCGCGCCTGTTTTTT. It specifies CASSLEGARLFF.

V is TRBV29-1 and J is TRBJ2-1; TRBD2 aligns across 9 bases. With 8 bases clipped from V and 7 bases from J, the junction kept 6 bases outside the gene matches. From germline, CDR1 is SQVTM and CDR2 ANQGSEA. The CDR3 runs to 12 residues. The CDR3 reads CSSAGGHNEQFF. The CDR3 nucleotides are TGCAGCTCAGCGGGAGGTCATAATGAGCAGTTCTTC.

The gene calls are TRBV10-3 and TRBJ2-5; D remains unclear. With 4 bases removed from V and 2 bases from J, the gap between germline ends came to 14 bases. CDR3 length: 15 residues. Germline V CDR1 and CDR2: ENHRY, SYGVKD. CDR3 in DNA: TGTGCCATCAGTGCCGACCTGGCAGGTCAAGAGACCCAGTACTTC. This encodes CAISADLAGQETQYF.

The CDR3 loop is CASSTSHRGVYTGELFF. For the CDR3, the DNA is TGTGCCAGCAGCACAAGTCATCGGGGAGTTTACACCGGGGAGCTGTTTTTT. The V gene is TRBV5-8, the J gene TRBJ2-2; possible D gene TRBD2, 5 bases. Looked up from germline, CDR1 is SGHTS and CDR2 is YDEGEE. This CDR3 is 17 amino acids long. Trimming left V 4 bases short and J 3 bases short, with 19 bases between.

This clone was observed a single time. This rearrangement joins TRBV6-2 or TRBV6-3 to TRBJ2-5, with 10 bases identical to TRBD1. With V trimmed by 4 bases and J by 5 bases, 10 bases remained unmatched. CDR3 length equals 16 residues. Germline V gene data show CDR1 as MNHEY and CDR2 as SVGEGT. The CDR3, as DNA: TGTGCCAGCAGTTGGTCCCCGACAGGGGGCGTCGAGACCCAGTACTTC. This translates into CASSWSPTGGVETQYF.

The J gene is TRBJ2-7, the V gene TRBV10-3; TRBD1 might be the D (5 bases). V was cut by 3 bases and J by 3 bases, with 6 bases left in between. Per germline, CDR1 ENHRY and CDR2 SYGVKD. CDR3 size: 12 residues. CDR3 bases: TGTGCCATCAGTGACCAGGGCTACGAGCAGTACTTC. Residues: CAISDQGYEQYF.

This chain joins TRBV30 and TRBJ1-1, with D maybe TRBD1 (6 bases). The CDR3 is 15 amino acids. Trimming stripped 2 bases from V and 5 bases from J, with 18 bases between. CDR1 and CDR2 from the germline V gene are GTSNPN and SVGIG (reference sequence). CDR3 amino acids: CAWSLTRGGGTEAFF. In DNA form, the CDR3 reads TGTGCCTGGAGTCTTACCCGAGGGGGTGGGACTGAAGCTTTCTTT.

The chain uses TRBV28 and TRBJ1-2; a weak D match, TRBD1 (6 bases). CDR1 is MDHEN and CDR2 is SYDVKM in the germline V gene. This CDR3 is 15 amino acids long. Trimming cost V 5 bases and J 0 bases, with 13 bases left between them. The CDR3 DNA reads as TGTGCCAGCAGTGAGGGGGATTTAGCTAACTATGGCTACACCTTC. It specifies CASSEGDLANYGYTF.

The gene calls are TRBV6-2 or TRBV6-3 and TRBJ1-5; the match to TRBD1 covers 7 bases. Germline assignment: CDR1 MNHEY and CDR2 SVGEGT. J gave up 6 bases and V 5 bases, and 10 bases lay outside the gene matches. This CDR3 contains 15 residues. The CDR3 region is CASSVSGGLGQPQHF. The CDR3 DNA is TGTGCCAGCAGTGTGTCAGGGGGGTTGGGTCAGCCCCAGCATTTT.

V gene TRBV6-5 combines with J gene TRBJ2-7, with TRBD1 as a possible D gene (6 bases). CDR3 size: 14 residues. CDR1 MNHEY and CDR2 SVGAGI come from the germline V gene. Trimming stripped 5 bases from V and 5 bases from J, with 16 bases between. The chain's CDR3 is CASSRSQGVHEQYF. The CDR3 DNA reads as TGTGCCAGCAGTCGTTCACAGGGTGTCCACGAGCAGTACTTC.

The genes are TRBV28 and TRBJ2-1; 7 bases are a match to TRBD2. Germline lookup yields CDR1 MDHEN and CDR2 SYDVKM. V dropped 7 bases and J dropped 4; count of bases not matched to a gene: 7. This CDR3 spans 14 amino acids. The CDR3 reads CASIDSGKYNEQFF. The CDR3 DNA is TGTGCCAGCATAGACAGCGGGAAGTACAATGAGCAGTTCTTC.

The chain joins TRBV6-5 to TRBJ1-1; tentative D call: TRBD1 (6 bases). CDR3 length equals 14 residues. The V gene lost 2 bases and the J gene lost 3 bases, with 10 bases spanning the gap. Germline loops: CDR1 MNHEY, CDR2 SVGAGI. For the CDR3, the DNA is TGTGCCAGCAGTTACCGGGGGGCAGACACTGAAGCTTTCTTT. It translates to CASSYRGADTEAFF.

CDR3 region: CASSPVESPGNTIYF. As DNA, the CDR3 is TGCGCCAGCAGCCCCGTGGAGTCGCCTGGAAACACCATATATTTT. This chain joins TRBV4-1 and TRBJ1-3, with D unresolved. V was cut by 4 bases and J by 2 bases, with 12 bases left in between. This CDR3 region has 15 residues. CDR1 MGHRA and CDR2 YSYEKL come from the germline V gene.

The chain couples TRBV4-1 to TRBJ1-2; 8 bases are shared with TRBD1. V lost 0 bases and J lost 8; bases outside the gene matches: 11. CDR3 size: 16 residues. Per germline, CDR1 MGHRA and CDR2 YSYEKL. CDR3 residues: CASSQEGVTGDRGYTF. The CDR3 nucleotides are TGCGCCAGCAGCCAAGAGGGGGTGACAGGGGACAGGGGCTACACCTTC.

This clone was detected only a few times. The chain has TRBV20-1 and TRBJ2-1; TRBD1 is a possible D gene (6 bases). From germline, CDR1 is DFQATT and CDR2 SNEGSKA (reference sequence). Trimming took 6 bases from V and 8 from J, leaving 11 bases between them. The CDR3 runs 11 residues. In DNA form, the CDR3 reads TGCAGTGCACAGACAGGCGATGAGCAGTTCTTC. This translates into CSAQTGDEQFF.

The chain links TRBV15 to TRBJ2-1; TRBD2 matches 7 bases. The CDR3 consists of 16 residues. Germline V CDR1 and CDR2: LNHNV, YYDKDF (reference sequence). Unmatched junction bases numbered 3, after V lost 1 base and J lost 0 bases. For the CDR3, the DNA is TGTGCCACCAGCAGAGCGCGCGGGAGCTCCTACAATGAGCAGTTCTTC. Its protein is CATSRARGSSYNEQFF.

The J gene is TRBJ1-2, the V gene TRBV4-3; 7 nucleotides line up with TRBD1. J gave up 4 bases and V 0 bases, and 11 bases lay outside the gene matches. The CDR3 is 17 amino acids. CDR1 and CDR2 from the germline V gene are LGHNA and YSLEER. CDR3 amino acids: CASSQDDRSTGVYGYTF. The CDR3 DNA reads TGCGCCAGCAGCCAAGATGATAGGTCTACAGGGGTCTATGGCTACACCTTC.